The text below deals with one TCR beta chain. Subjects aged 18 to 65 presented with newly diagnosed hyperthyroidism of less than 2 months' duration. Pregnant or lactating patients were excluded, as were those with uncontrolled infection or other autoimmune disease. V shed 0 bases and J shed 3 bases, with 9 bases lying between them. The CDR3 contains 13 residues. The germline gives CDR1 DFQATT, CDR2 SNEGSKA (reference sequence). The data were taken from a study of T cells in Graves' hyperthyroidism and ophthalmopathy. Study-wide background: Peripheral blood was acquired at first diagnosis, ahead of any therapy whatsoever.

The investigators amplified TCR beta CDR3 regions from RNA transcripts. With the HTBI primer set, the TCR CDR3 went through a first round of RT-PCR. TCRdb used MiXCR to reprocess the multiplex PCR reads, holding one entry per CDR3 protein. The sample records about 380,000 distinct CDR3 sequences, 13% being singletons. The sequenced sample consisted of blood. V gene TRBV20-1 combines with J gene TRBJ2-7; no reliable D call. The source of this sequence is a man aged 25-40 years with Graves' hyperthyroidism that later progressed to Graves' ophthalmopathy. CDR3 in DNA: TGCAGTGCTAGAGATCTCAAGGGCTACGAGCAGTACTTC. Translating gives CSARDLKGYEQYF.